This TCR beta chain was retrieved from a study of identical twins. General study points: Excess sharing by twins proved weaker in beta out-of-frame sequences. There were fewer insertions in abundant cord blood beta clonotypes, but memory repertoires showed no such pattern.

Each CDR3 protein is one row after TCRdb ran MiXCR on the 5' RACE reads. The table has roughly 770,000 distinct CDR3 sequences, 15% to 20% seen once. This clonotype appeared a few times. Antigen: not known. The CDR3 has 15 amino acids. The V end lost 0 bases, the J end lost 0 bases, and 11 bases lay between the germline ends. The germline V gene has CDR1 DFQATT and CDR2 SNEGSKA (reference sequence). The data also belong to a second study, concerning T cells expressing NK-cell markers.

Source material: PBMCs. The clonotype comes from a woman under 30 in good health. The gene calls are TRBV20-1 and TRBJ1-1; possible D gene TRBD1, 5 bases. In DNA form, the CDR3 reads TGCAGTGCTAGAGACGGGGCAGGGATGAACACTGAAGCTTTCTTT. Residues: CSARDGAGMNTEAFF.